This T cell receptor (beta chain) emerged from a study of blood T cells in healthy people across ages. Findings and limits, study-wide: The fall in TCR beta diversity per million T cells was roughly linear with age. Total diversity from one million sequenced T cells was likely underestimated.

Each donor was a healthy Caucasian individual from Russia, aged about 6 to 95. There are 14 residues in the CDR3. Germline loops: CDR1 ENHRY, CDR2 SYGVKD. Trimming removed 3 bases at V and 2 bases at J, with 11 bases between. Alongside a J-beta primer mix, a sample-barcoded 5' primer served in a second PCR lasting about 7 to 11 cycles. Any given sample supplied a minimum of 2.5 million CDR3-containing paired-end reads. MiXCR, run by TCRdb on the 5' RACE reads, gives a single entry per CDR3 protein. In the table there are under 2 million distinct CDR3 sequences, about 31% of which are singletons. There are a few counts of this clonotype. Its antigen is unidentified.

The clonotype was recovered from a woman aged 25 to 39 in good health. The rearrangement links TRBV10-3 to TRBJ2-7, with D possibly TRBD1 on 5 matching bases. Sequenced sample: blood. CDR3 sequence: CAISDVGATYEQYF. The DNA of the CDR3 is TGTGCCATCAGTGATGTAGGGGCCACCTACGAGCAGTACTTC.